What follows is one T cell receptor beta chain and its context. What it binds is not known. Repertoires were generated with immunoSEQ multiplex PCR, while TCRdb's copy carries only in-frame clones and drops some. The table shows approximately 100,000 clones, with roughly nine tenths occurring only once. Germline CDR1 reads SGHDN; CDR2 reads FVKESK. Trimming removed 0 bases at V and 5 bases at J, with 4 bases between. The CDR3 covers 12 residues. The sample is drawn from a study of graft-versus-host responses after intestinal transplantation. Study context: Uniformly, recipients were administered anti-thymocyte globulin induction with subsequent tacrolimus and steroids for about 3 years.

Study-level results: Clonal ratios of graft-versus-host to host-versus-graft in allografts were high for patients exhibiting graft-donor T cell macrochimerism. GvH clones turned up in recipient marrow; some had shown up first in ileum or blood. Peak levels of circulating GvH clones tracked with early post-transplant HvG declines.

The origin of this receptor is a human donor who received an intestinal transplant. The rearrangement uses TRBV14 and TRBJ2-5; D ambiguous. The sample was unstimulated CD4+ T cells sorted from spleen or lymph node cells, taken before intestinal transplant. The chain's CDR3 is CASSQDWETQYF. In DNA form, the CDR3 reads TGTGCCAGCAGCCAAGATTGGGAGACCCAGTACTTC.